Following are 8 T cell receptor beta chains from one sample sequenced in a study of T cells in Graves' hyperthyroidism and ophthalmopathy. Regions amplified from RNA transcripts were the TCR beta CDR3 regions. The TCR CDR3 first-round RT-PCR relied on the HTBI primer set. One entry per CDR3 protein, called by TCRdb with MiXCR from the multiplex PCR reads. The sample has about 560,000 distinct CDR3 sequences; around 42% are singletons. The specimen sequenced was peripheral blood or thyroid tissue (not recorded which). The receptors stem from a woman aged 18-29 years with Graves' hyperthyroidism.

This clonotype was observed a handful of times. The chain links TRBV2 to TRBJ1-5, with D hard to call. Trimming left V 6 bases short and J 0 bases short, with 12 bases between. Germline-derived CDR1 and CDR2 are SNHLY and FYNNEI. The CDR3 runs 15 residues. The CDR3 nucleotides are TGTGCCAGCAGCCTAGACGCGTATAGCAATCAGCCCCAGCATTTT. Its protein is CASSLDAYSNQPQHF.

V gene TRBV29-1 combines with J gene TRBJ1-5; TRBD1 matches at 8 bases. This CDR3 is 14 amino acids long. The germline gives CDR1 SQVTM, CDR2 ANQGSEA. Trimming removed 7 bases from V and 0 bases from J; junction bases left unmatched: 5. In DNA, the CDR3 is TGCAGCGGAAGACAGGGGTATAGCAATCAGCCCCAGCATTTT. Protein product: CSGRQGYSNQPQHF.

This clonotype has a handful of counts. The chain recombines TRBV7-2 with TRBJ2-5; TRBD1 matches 8 bases. Germline V gene lookup returns CDR1 SGHTA and CDR2 FQGNSA. After removal of 5 bases from V and 2 bases from J, the junction contained 7 bases not matched to a gene. The CDR3 totals 15 residues. The CDR3 protein is CASSRLGDRQETQYF. DNA for the CDR3: TGTGCCAGCAGCCGCCTGGGGGACAGGCAAGAGACCCAGTACTTC.

This clonotype was seen many times. This chain uses TRBV10-3 with TRBJ1-5; D remains ambiguous. The germline V gene encodes CDR1 ENHRY and CDR2 SYGVKD. V was pared by 0 bases and J by 5 bases, with 11 bases between. This CDR3 is built from 15 residues. The DNA of the CDR3 is TGTGCCATCAGTGAGTCGATAAGAGTCGATCAGCCCCAGCATTTT. Translation gives CAISESIRVDQPQHF.

The chain combines TRBV5-1 with TRBJ1-4; 7 nucleotides agree with TRBD1. V dropped 5 bases and J dropped 7; count of bases not matched to a gene: 8. Per germline, CDR1 SGHRS and CDR2 YFSETQ. The CDR3 loop spans 14 amino acids. The CDR3 reads CASREQGLGEKLFF. In DNA form, the CDR3 reads TGCGCCAGCAGAGAACAGGGGCTCGGTGAAAAACTGTTTTTT.

This rearrangement joins TRBV5-8 to TRBJ2-5; possibly TRBD1 for D (5 bases). Germline lookup yields CDR1 SGHTS and CDR2 YDEGEE. The CDR3 runs 15 residues. The V and J ends lost 4 bases and 4 bases respectively, with 17 bases between them. The CDR3 DNA follows: TGTGCCAGCAGCCCTGGTAGGCAGGGTCGAGAGACCCAGTACTTC. It yields the protein CASSPGRQGRETQYF.

The chain recombines TRBV10-3 with TRBJ1-1; TRBD1 agrees at 7 bases. This CDR3 contains 13 residues. The V gene's germline CDR1 is ENHRY and CDR2 SYGVKD. The junction had 1 base not matched to a gene; V was cut back by 6 bases and J by 0 bases. The DNA of the CDR3 is TGTGCCATCAGGACAGGGCTGAACACTGAAGCTTTCTTT. Its protein product is CAIRTGLNTEAFF.

There are many counts of this clonotype. The chain employs TRBV2 and TRBJ2-5; D is unresolved. The V end was cut by 7 bases, the J end by 2 bases, with 5 bases between. This CDR3 contains 11 residues. Germline CDR1 reads SNHLY; CDR2 reads FYNNEI. CDR3 sequence (DNA): TGTGCCAGCACCGTTCAAGAGACCCAGTACTTC. It yields the protein CASTVQETQYF.